Reported below is one T cell receptor beta chain. The data were taken from a study of CD8+ T cells in alopecia areata. The sample's treatment: oral pan-JAK inhibitor, 5-10 mg twice daily. Reverse transcribed after extraction, RNA yielded cDNA as the sequencing template. Method: immunoSEQ multiplex PCR; TCRdb's copy keeps in-frame clones and lacks some. The sample has over 90,000 clones; 80% to 90% are singletons. With 6 bases removed from V and 0 bases from J, the gap between germline ends came to 9 bases. The CDR3 has 15 amino acids. Germline lookup yields CDR1 WSHSY and CDR2 SAAADI. The input for sequencing was CD8+ T cells sorted from blood, taken at roughly week 30, from a patient treated with tofacitinib. The sequence came from a human donor with alopecia areata. The rearrangement uses TRBV10-2 and TRBJ2-6; D not certain. CDR3 protein: CASSETFSGANVLTF. The CDR3 bases are TGCGCCAGCAGCGAAACATTCTCTGGGGCCAACGTCCTGACTTTC.